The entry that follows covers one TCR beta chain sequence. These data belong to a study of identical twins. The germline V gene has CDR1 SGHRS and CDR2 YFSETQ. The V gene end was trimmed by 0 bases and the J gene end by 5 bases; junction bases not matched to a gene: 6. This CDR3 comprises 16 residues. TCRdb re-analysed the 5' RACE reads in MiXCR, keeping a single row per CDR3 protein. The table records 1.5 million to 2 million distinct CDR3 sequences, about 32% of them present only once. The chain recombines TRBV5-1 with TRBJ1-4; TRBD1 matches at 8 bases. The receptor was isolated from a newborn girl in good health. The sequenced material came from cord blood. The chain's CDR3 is CASSLGDRSKNEKLFF. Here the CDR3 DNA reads TGCGCCAGCAGCTTGGGGGACAGGAGCAAAAATGAAAAACTGTTTTTT.